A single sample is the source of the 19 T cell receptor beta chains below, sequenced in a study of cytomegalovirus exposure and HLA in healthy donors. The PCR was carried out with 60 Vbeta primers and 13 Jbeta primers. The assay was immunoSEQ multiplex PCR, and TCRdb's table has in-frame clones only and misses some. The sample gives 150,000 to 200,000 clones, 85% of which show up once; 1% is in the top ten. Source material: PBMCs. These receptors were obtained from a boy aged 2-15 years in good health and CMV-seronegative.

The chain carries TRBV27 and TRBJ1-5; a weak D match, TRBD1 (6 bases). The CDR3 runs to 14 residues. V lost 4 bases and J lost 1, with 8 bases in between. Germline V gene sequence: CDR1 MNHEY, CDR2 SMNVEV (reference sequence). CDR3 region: CASSSGVSNQPQHF. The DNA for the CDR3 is TGTGCCAGCAGTTCAGGGGTAAGCAATCAGCCCCAGCATTTT.

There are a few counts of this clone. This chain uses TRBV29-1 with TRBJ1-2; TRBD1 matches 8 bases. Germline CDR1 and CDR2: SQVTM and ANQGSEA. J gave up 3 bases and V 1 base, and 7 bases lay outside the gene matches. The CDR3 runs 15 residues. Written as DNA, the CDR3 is TGCAGCGTTGAAGGGGTGACACAGGGGGACTATGGCTACACCTTC. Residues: CSVEGVTQGDYGYTF.

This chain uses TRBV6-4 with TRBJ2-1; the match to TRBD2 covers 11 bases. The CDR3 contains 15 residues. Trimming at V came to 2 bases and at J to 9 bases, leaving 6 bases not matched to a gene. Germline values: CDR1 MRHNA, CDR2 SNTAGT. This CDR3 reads CASSDGLAGGSEQFF. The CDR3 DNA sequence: TGTGCCAGCAGTGACGGGCTAGCGGGAGGAAGTGAGCAGTTCTTC.

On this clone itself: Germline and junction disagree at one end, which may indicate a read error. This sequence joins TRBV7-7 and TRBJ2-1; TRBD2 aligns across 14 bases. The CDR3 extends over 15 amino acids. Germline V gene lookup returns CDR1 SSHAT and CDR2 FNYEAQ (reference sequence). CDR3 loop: CASSPGLAGGNEQFF. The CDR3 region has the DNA TGTGCTAGCAGCCCTGGACTAGCGGGAGGTAATGAGCAGTTCTTC.

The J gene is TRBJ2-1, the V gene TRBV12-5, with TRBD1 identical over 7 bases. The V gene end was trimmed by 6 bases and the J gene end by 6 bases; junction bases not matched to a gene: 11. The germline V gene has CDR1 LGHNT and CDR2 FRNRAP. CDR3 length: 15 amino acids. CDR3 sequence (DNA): TGTGCTAGTGGCCTCGCCGGGACAGCTTCCAATGAGCAGTTCTTC. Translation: CASGLAGTASNEQFF. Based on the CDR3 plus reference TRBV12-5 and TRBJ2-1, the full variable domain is DARVTQTPRHKVTEMGQEVTMRCQPILGHNTVFWYRQTMMQGLELLAYFRNRAPLDDSGMPKDRFSAEMPDATLATLKIQPSEPRDSAVYFCASGLAGTASNEQFFGPGTRLTVL.

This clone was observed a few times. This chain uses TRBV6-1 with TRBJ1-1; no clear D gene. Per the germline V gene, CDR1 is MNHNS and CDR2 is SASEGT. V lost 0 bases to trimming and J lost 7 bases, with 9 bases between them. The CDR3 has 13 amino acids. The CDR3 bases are TGTGCCAGCAGTGAAGCCACCCCTAATGAAGCTTTCTTT. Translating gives CASSEATPNEAFF.

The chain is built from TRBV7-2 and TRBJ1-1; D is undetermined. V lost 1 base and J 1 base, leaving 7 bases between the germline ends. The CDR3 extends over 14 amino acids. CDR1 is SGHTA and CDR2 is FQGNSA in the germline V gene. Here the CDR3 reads CASSLGAPNTEAFF. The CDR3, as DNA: TGTGCCAGCAGCTTAGGGGCACCGAACACTGAAGCTTTCTTT.

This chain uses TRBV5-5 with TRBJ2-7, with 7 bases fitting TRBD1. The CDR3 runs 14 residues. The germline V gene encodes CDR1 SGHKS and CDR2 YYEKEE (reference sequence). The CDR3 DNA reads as TGTGCCAGCAGCTTGTCGGTAGGGACAGCCCCACAGGGCGTC. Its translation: CASSLSVGTAPQGV.

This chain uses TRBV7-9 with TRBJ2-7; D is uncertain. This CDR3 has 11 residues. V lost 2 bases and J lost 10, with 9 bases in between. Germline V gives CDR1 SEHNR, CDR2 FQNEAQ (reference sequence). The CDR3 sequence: CASSLYQRQYF. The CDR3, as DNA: TGTGCCAGCAGCTTATACCAGCGACAGTACTTC.

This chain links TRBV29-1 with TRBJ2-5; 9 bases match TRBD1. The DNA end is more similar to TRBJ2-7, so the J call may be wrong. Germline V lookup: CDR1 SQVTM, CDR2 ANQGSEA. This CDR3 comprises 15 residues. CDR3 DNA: TGCAGCGTTGAAGATCGAACAGGGGGCGTCATCGAGCAGTACTTC. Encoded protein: CSVEDRTGGVIEQYF.

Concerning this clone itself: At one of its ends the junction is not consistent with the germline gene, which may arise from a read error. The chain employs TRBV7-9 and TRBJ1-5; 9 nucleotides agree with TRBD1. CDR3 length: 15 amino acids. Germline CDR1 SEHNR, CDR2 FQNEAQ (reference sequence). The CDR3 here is CSSSLTGGNDQPQHF. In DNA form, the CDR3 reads TGTTCCAGCAGCTTAACAGGGGGCAATGATCAGCCCCAGCATTTT.

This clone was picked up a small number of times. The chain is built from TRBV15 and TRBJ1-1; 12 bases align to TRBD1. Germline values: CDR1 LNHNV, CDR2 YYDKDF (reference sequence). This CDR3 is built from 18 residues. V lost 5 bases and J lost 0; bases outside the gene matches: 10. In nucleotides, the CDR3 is TGTGCCACCAGCTGGGGGGGGACAGGGGGCCCCATGAACACTGAAGCTTTCTTT. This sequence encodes CATSWGGTGGPMNTEAFF.

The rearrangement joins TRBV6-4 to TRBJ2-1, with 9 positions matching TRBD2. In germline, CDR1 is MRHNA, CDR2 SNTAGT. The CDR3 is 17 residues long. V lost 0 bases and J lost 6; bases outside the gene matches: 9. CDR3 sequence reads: CASSDSWLAGTSNEQFF. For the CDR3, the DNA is TGTGCCAGCAGTGACTCGTGGCTAGCGGGGACAAGCAATGAGCAGTTCTTC.

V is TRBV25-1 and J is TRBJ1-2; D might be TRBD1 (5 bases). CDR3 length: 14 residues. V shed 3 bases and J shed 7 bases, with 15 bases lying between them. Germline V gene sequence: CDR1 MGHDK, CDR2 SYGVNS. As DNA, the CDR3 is TGTGCCAGCAGTGACGTCCATCAGGGTGGTGGCTACACCTTC. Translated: CASSDVHQGGGYTF.

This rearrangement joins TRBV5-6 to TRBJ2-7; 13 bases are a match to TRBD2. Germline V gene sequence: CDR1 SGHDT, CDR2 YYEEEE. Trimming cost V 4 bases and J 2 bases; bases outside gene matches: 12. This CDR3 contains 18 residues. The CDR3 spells CASSPGTSGTYLTYEQYF. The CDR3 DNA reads TGTGCCAGCAGCCCCGGGACTAGCGGGACCTACTTGACCTACGAGCAGTACTTC.

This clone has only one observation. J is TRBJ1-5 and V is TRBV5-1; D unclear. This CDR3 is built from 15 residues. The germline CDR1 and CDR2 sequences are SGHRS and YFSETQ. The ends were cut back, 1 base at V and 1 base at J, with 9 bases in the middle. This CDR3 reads CASSLFGESNQPQHF. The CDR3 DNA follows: TGCGCCAGCAGCTTGTTCGGGGAGAGCAATCAGCCCCAGCATTTT.

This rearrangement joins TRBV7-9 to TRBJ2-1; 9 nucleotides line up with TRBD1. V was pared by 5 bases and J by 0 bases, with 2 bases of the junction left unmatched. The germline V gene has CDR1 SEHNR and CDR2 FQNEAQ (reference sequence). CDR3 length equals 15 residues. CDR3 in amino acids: CASSMTGGSYNEQFF. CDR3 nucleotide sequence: TGTGCCAGCAGCATGACAGGGGGCTCCTACAATGAGCAGTTCTTC.

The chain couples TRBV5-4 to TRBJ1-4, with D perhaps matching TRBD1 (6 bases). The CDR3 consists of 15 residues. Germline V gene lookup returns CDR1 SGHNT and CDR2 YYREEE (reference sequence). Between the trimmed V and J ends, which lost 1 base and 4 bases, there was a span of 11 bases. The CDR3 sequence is CASSLRTENNEKLFF. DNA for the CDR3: TGTGCCAGCAGCTTGAGGACAGAGAATAATGAAAAACTGTTTTTT.

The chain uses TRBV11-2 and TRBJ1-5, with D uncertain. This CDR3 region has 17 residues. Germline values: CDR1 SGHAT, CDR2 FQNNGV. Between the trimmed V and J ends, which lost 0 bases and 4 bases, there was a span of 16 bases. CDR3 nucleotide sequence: TGTGCCAGCAGCTTAGAGGATCGAGGTTTCCCTAATCAGCCCCAGCATTTT. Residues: CASSLEDRGFPNQPQHF.